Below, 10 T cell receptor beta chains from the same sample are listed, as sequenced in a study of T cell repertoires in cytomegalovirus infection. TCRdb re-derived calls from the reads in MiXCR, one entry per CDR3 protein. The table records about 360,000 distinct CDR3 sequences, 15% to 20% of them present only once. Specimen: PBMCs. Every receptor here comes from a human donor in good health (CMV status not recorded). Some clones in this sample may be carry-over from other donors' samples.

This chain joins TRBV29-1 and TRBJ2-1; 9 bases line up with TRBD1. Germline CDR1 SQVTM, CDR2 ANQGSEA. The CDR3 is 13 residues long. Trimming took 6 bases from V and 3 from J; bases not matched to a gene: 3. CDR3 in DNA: TGCAGCGTGGGACAGGGATACTACAATGAGCAGTTCTTC. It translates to CSVGQGYYNEQFF.

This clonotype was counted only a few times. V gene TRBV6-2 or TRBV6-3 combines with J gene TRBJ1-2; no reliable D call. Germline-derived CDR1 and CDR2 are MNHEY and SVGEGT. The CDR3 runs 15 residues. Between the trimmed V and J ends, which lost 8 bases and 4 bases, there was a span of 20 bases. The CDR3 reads CASGSAHRDFYGYTF. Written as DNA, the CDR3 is TGTGCCAGCGGCTCGGCCCACCGTGATTTCTATGGCTACACCTTC.

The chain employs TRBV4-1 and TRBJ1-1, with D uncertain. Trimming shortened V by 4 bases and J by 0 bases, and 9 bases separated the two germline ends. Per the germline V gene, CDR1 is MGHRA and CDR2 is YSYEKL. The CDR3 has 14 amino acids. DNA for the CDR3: TGCGCCAGCAGCCGTGGGCCTCTGAACACTGAAGCTTTCTTT. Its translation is CASSRGPLNTEAFF.

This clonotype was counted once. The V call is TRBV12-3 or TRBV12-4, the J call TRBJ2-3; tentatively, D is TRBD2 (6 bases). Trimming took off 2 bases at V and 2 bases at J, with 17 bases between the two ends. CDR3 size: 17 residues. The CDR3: CASSLSLPGGVTDTQYF. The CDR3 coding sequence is TGTGCCAGCAGTTTATCCCTTCCAGGAGGGGTCACAGATACGCAGTATTTT.

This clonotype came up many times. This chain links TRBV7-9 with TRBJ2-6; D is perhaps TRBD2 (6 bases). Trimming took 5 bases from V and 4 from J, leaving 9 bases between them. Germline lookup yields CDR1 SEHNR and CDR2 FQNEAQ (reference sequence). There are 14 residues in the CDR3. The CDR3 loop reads CASSQRAGANVLTF. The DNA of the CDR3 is TGTGCCAGCAGCCAGCGGGCCGGGGCCAACGTCCTGACTTTC.

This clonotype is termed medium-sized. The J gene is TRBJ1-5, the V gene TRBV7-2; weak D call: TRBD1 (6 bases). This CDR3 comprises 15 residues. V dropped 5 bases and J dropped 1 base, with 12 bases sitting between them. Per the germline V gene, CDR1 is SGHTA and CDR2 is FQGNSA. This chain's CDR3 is CASSPGASSNQPQHF. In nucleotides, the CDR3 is TGTGCCAGCAGCCCAGGGGCCTCGAGCAATCAGCCCCAGCATTTT. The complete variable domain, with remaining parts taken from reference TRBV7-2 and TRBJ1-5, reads GAGVSQSPSNKVTEKGKDVELRCDPISGHTALYWYRQSLGQGLEFLIYFQGNSAPDKSGLPSDRFSAERTGGSVSTLTIQRTQQEDSAVYLCASSPGASSNQPQHFGDGTRLSIL.

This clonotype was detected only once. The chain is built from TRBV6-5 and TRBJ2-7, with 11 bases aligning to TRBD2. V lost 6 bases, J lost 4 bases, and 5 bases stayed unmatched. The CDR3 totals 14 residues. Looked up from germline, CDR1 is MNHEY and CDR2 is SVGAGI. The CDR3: CASRRSGGDYEQYF. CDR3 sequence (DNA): TGTGCCAGCAGACGTAGCGGGGGGGATTACGAGCAGTACTTC.

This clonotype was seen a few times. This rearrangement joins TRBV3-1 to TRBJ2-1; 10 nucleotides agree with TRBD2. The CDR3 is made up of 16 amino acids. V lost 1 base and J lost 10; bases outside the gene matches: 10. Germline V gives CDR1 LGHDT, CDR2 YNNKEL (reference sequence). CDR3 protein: CASSQVPAGGPGEQFF. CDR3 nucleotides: TGTGCCAGCAGCCAAGTTCCAGCGGGGGGGCCTGGGGAGCAGTTCTTC.

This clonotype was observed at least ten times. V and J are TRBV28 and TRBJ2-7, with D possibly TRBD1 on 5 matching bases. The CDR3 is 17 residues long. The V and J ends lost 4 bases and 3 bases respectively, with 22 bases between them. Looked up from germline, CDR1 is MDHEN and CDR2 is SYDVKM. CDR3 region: CASSSPPRRKGNYEQYF. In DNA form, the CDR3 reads TGTGCCAGCAGTTCCCCCCCGCGTCGTAAGGGGAACTACGAGCAGTACTTC.

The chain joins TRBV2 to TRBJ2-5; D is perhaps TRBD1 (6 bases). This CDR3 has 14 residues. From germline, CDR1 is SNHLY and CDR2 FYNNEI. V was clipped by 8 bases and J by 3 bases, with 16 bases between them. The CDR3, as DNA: TGTGCCAGCCGCTCCAGGACAGAGAAAGAGACCCAGTACTTC. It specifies CASRSRTEKETQYF.